Sequencing of this TCR beta chain was carried out in a study of cytomegalovirus exposure and HLA in healthy donors. Study-wide results and limits: As a later analysis showed, several of the most significant clusters appeared to be linked to common viral pathogens.

Of note for this clone: Its antigen is unidentified.

60 Vbeta and 13 Jbeta primers were used in PCR. Method: immunoSEQ multiplex PCR; TCRdb's copy keeps in-frame clones and lacks some. The table lists fewer than 200,000 clones, 75% to 90% of them singletons. Between the trimmed V and J ends, which lost 6 bases and 0 bases, there was a span of 9 bases. The V gene's germline CDR1 is MNHNS and CDR2 SASEGT. The CDR3 runs to 15 residues. Sequencing was performed on PBMCs. V and J are TRBV6-1 and TRBJ2-6; D might be TRBD1 (5 bases). The TCR was taken from a boy aged 2 to 10 in good health and CMV-seronegative. Written as DNA, the CDR3 is TGTGCCAGCAGCCGAGACAGCTCTGGGGCCAACGTCCTGACTTTC. Residues: CASSRDSSGANVLTF.